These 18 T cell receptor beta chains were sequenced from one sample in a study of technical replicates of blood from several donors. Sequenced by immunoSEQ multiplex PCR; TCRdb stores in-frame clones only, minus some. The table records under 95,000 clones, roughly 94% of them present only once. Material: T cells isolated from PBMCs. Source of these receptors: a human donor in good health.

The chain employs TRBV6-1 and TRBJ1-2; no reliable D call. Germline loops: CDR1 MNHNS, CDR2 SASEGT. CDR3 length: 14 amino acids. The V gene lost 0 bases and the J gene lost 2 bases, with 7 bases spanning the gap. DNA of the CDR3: TGTGCCAGCAGTGAAGCGCTTCGGAACTATGGCTACACCTTC. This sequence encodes CASSEALRNYGYTF.

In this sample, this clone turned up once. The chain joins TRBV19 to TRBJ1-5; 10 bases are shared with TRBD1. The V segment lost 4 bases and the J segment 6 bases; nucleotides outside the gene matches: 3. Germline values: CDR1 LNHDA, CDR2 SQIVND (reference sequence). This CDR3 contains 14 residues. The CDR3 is CASSRGQGTQPQHF. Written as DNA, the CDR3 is TGTGCCAGTAGTAGGGGACAGGGGACTCAGCCCCAGCATTTT.

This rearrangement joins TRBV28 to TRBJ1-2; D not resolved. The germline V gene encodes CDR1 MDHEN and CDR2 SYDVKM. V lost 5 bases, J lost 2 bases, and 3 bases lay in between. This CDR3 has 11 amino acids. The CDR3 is CASSENYGYTF. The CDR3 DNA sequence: TGTGCCAGCAGTGAGAACTATGGCTACACCTTC.

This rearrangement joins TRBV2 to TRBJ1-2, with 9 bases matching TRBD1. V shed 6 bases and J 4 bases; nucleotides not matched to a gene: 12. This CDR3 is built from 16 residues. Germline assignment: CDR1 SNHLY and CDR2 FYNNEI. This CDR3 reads CASRGTGILSGYGYTF. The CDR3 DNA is TGTGCCAGCAGGGGGACAGGGATCCTCTCGGGCTATGGCTACACCTTC.

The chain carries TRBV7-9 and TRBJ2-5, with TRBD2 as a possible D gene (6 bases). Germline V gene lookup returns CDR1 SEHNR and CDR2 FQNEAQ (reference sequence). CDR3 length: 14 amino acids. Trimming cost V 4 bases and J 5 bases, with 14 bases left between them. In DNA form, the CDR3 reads TGTGCCAGCAGCTCCGGTACTGGGGGGGAGACCCAGTACTTC. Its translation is CASSSGTGGETQYF.

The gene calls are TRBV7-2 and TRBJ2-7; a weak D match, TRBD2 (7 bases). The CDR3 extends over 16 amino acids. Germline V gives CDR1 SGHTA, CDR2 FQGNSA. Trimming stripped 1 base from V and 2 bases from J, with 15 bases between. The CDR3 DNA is TGTGCCAGCAGCTTAGTCTCGCGGGGGCCCCCCTACGAGCAGTACTTC. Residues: CASSLVSRGPPYEQYF.

The CDR3 protein is CASSLPGGEQFF. CDR3 in DNA: TGTGCCAGCAGCTTACCCGGGGGTGAGCAGTTCTTC. This chain uses TRBV13 with TRBJ2-1; D may be TRBD2 (6 bases). The ends were cut back, 2 bases at V and 9 bases at J, with 8 bases in the middle. The germline V gene has CDR1 PRHDT and CDR2 FYEKMQ (reference sequence). The CDR3 totals 12 residues.

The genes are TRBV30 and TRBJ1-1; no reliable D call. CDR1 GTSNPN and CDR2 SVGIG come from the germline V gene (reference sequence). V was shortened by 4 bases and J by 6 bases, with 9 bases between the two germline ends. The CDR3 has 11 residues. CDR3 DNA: TGTGCCTGGATCTCCTGGCCTGAAGCTTTCTTT. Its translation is CAWISWPEAFF.

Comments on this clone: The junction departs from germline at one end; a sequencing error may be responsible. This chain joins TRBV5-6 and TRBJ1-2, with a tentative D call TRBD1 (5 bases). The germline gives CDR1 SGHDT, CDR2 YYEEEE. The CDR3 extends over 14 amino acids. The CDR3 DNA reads TGTGCCAGCACCTTGGGGGGTGAGGGCTATGGCTACACCTTC. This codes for CASTLGGEGYGYTF.

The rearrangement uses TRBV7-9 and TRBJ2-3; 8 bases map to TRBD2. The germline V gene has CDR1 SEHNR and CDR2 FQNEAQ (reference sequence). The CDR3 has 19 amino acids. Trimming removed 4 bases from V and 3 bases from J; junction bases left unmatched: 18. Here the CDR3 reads CASSSFLPVEREITDTQYF. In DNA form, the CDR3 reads TGTGCCAGCAGCTCTTTCCTGCCGGTGGAGCGGGAGATTACAGATACGCAGTATTTT.

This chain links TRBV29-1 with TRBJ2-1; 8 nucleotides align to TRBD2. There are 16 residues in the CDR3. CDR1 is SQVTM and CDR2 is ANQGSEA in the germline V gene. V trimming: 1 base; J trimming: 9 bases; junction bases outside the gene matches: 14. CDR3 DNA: TGCAGCGTTGAAGGACTAGCGTATCCCCCCCAGCGTGAGCAGTTCTTC. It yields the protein CSVEGLAYPPQREQFF.

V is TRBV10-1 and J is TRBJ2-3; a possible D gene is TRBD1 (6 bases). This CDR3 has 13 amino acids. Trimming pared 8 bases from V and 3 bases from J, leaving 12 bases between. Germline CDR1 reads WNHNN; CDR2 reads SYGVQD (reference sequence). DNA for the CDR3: TGCGCCAGCTCGACAGGCCTGACAGATACGCAGTATTTT. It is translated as CASSTGLTDTQYF.

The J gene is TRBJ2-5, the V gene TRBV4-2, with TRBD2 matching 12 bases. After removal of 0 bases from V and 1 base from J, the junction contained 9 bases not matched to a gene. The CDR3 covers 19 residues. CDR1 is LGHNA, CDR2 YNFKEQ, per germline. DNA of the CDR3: TGTGCCAGCAGCCAAGAGAGAACTAGCGGGGGGCCTATCCAAGAGACCCAGTACTTC. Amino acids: CASSQERTSGGPIQETQYF.

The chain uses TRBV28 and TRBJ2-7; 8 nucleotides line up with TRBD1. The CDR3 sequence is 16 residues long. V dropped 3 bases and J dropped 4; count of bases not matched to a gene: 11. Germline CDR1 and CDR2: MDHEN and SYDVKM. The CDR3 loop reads CASSFERRGPIYEQYF. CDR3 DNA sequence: TGTGCCAGCAGTTTCGAACGCAGGGGGCCGATTTACGAGCAGTACTTC.

The CDR3 region is CASSFTDTYLFF. CDR3 nucleotide sequence: TGTGCCAGCAGTTTCACGGACACTTATCTGTTTTTT. V usage is TRBV28 and J usage is TRBJ1-4; D is possibly TRBD1 (5 bases). V was pared by 3 bases and J by 14 bases, with 13 bases between. Germline V gives CDR1 MDHEN, CDR2 SYDVKM. CDR3 length: 12 amino acids.

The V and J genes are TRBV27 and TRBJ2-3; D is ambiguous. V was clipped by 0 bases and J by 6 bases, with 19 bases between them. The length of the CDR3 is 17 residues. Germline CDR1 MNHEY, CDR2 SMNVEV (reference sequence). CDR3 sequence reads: CASSLSSWNSLPDTQYF. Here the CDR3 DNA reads TGTGCCAGCAGTTTATCGTCTTGGAACAGTTTGCCCGATACGCAGTATTTT.

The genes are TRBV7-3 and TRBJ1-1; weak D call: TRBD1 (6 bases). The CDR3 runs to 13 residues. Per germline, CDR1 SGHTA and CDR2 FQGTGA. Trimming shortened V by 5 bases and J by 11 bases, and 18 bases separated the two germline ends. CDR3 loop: CASSPIRGRGAFF. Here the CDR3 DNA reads TGTGCCAGCAGCCCGATCAGGGGAAGGGGGGCTTTCTTT.

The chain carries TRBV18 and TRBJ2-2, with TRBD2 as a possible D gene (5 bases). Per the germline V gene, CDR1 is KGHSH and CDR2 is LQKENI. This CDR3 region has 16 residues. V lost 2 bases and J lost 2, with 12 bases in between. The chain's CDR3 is CASSPRAGGNTGELFF. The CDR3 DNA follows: TGTGCCAGCTCACCAAGGGCAGGAGGTAACACCGGGGAGCTGTTTTTT.